This entry is about one TCR beta chain. As originally analysed: Using reference gene primer amplification, nucleated cell counts were estimated. Clones were read by immunoSEQ multiplex PCR, and TCRdb kept only the in-frame ones, dropping some. V, J and clone size were drawn from that table, and D and trimming were deduced from the DNA. The data contain 200,000 to 300,000 clones, roughly 85% of them singletons. The data derive from a study of blood T cell repertoires in COVID-19. For the study at large: Sites across the United States, Italy and Spain contributed samples from acute and convalescent COVID-19. PBMCs, B-cell-depleted T cells, or T cells provided the cDNA or gDNA that made up the material.

Between the trimmed V and J ends, which lost 5 bases and 6 bases, there was a span of 16 bases. In germline, CDR1 is SEHNR, CDR2 FQNEAQ (reference sequence). This CDR3 is 15 amino acids long. Seattle researchers signed up patients amid active infection and tracked them longitudinally. This receptor was obtained from a man aged 45 to 65 with COVID-19, enrolled during active disease. V gene TRBV7-9 combines with J gene TRBJ2-2; maybe TRBD1 (6 bases). Sequencing was carried out using peripheral blood. The CDR3 bases are TGTGCCAGCAGCAAAAGGGGGATTTGGGCCGGGGAGCTGTTTTTT. Translated, it gives CASSKRGIWAGELFF.